The 15 T cell receptor beta chains below come from one sample, sequenced in a study of cytotoxic CD8 clonotypes in ibrutinib-treated CLL. Data came from immunoSEQ multiplex PCR; TCRdb stores just in-frame clones and leaves some out. This table has 120,000 to 150,000 clones, roughly 80% appearing once. Sequenced here: PBMCs, sampled after 12 months of ibrutinib treatment. All receptors derive from a human donor with chronic lymphocytic leukemia.

The V gene is TRBV6-4, the J gene TRBJ2-1, with D possibly being TRBD2 (5 bases). Germline V gives CDR1 MRHNA, CDR2 SNTAGT. This CDR3 comprises 17 residues. The V end was cut by 2 bases, the J end by 2 bases, with 16 bases between. CDR3 residues: CASSDPNGNAAYNEQFF. In nucleotides, the CDR3 is TGTGCCAGCAGTGACCCAAACGGGAACGCCGCCTACAATGAGCAGTTCTTC.

The chain couples TRBV4-3 to TRBJ1-5, with D possibly TRBD1 on 5 matching bases. Per the germline V gene, CDR1 is LGHNA and CDR2 is YSLEER. Trimming shortened V by 3 bases and J by 3 bases, and 12 bases separated the two germline ends. The length of the CDR3 is 15 residues. CDR3 in DNA: TGCGCCAGCAGCCATTCCCGGGACCCCAATCAGCCCCAGCATTTT. Translation gives CASSHSRDPNQPQHF.

V gene TRBV11-2 combines with J gene TRBJ1-4, with 7 bases lining up with TRBD1. Looked up from germline, CDR1 is SGHAT and CDR2 is FQNNGV. The CDR3 is 20 residues long. V lost 0 bases to trimming and J lost 1 base; unmatched junction nucleotides: 14. In DNA, the CDR3 is TGTGCCAGCAGCTTAGATATGTACAGGGGTCTCGGCTTAACTAATGAAAAACTGTTTTTT. It specifies CASSLDMYRGLGLTNEKLFF. Full variable domain (remainder filled in from reference TRBV11-2 and TRBJ1-4): EAGVAQSPRYKIIEKRQSVAFWCNPISGHATLYWYQQILGQGPKLLIQFQNNGVVDDSQLPKDRFSAERLKGVDSTLKIQPAKLEDSAVYLCASSLDMYRGLGLTNEKLFFGSGTQLSVL.

The V call is TRBV25-1, the J call TRBJ2-3; D gene unclear. In germline, CDR1 is MGHDK, CDR2 SYGVNS. The CDR3 contains 13 residues. The V gene lost 4 bases and the J gene lost 6 bases, with 11 bases spanning the gap. This CDR3 is CASSVPGRDTQYF. DNA of the CDR3: TGTGCCAGCAGTGTCCCCGGTAGGGATACGCAGTATTTT.

This clone was seen only a few times. Other nucleotide sequences in the sample specify the same CDR3. V is TRBV18 and J is TRBJ2-3, with D uncertain. Germline V gives CDR1 KGHSH, CDR2 LQKENI. The CDR3 runs 13 residues. The V end lost 3 bases, the J end lost 0 bases, and 4 bases lay between the germline ends. The CDR3 nucleotides are TGTGCCAGCTCACCCCCTAGCACAGATACGCAGTATTTT. This codes for CASSPPSTDTQYF.

This sequence joins TRBV11-2 and TRBJ2-4; 9 bases agree with TRBD1. CDR3 size: 13 residues. CDR1 and CDR2 (germline): SGHAT, FQNNGV. The ends lost 3 bases at V and 8 bases at J; junction bases unmatched: 2. CDR3 sequence (DNA): TGTGCCAGCAGCTTGGACAGGGGCCACATTCAGTACTTC. Its translation is CASSLDRGHIQYF.

The rearrangement links TRBV18 to TRBJ2-7, with 8 bases lining up with TRBD2. With V trimmed by 10 bases and J by 2 bases, 13 bases remained unmatched. The CDR3 sequence is 15 residues long. Germline V lookup: CDR1 KGHSH, CDR2 LQKENI. CDR3 protein: CATQREGDSTYEQYF. The CDR3 nucleotides read TGTGCCACCCAACGGGAGGGGGATAGCACCTACGAGCAGTACTTC.

This chain links TRBV6-5 with TRBJ1-1, with unresolved D. V was pared by 2 bases and J by 3 bases, with 10 bases between. Germline lookup yields CDR1 MNHEY and CDR2 SVGAGI. The CDR3 contains 14 residues. For the CDR3, the DNA is TGTGCCAGCAGTTACGCAGTAGTTGACACTGAAGCTTTCTTT. Translated: CASSYAVVDTEAFF.

The chain employs TRBV27 and TRBJ2-5; no firm D call. The CDR3 spans 13 residues. The V gene's germline CDR1 is MNHEY and CDR2 SMNVEV (reference sequence). With 2 bases removed from V and 2 bases from J, the gap between germline ends came to 6 bases. The CDR3 nucleotides are TGTGCCAGCAGTTTAGCGATACAAGAGACCCAGTACTTC. It specifies CASSLAIQETQYF.

V and J are TRBV30 and TRBJ1-5; D unclear. Looked up from germline, CDR1 is GTSNPN and CDR2 is SVGIG (reference sequence). This CDR3 has 19 residues. V was trimmed by 0 bases and J by 2 bases, leaving 23 bases between them. CDR3 sequence reads: CAWSVQGRGGVNGNQPQHF. The CDR3 nucleotides read TGTGCCTGGAGTGTACAAGGACGCGGCGGGGTCAATGGCAATCAGCCCCAGCATTTT.

The rearrangement uses TRBV7-9 and TRBJ2-3, with D hard to call. The V end was cut by 3 bases, the J end by 4 bases, with 14 bases between. The germline V gene encodes CDR1 SEHNR and CDR2 FQNEAQ (reference sequence). CDR3 length: 15 residues. CDR3 loop: CASSFGLGRPDTQYF. The CDR3 DNA reads TGTGCCAGCAGCTTTGGGTTAGGTCGCCCAGATACGCAGTATTTT.

The chain is built from TRBV6-6 and TRBJ1-1, with 8 bases identical to TRBD1. This CDR3 region has 14 residues. V lost 4 bases and J lost 5; bases outside the gene matches: 6. The germline gives CDR1 MNHNY, CDR2 SVGAGI (reference sequence). The CDR3 loop is CASSSRTGRTEAFF. In DNA, the CDR3 is TGTGCCAGCAGTTCCCGGACAGGGCGTACTGAAGCTTTCTTT.

This clone turned up a few times. V usage is TRBV4-2 and J usage is TRBJ1-1; no firm D call. V dropped 0 bases and J dropped 3 bases, with 8 bases sitting between them. Looked up from germline, CDR1 is LGHNA and CDR2 is YNFKEQ. CDR3 length: 14 amino acids. The CDR3 reads CASSQEVIYTEAFF. The DNA of the CDR3 is TGTGCCAGCAGCCAAGAGGTGATTTACACTGAAGCTTTCTTT.

This CDR3 is CASFGRYGELFF. The CDR3 bases are TGTGCCAGCTTCGGACGTTACGGGGAGCTGTTTTTT. The chain has TRBV2 and TRBJ2-2; no definite D call. The CDR3 has 12 amino acids. From germline, CDR1 is SNHLY and CDR2 FYNNEI. Trimming took 8 bases from V and 7 from J, leaving 11 bases between them.

This chain joins TRBV9 and TRBJ2-3; no reliable D call. The CDR3 covers 12 residues. Looked up from germline, CDR1 is SGDLS and CDR2 is YYNGEE. V lost 3 bases and J lost 3, with 5 bases in between. CDR3 in DNA: TGTGCCAGCAGCGAACTAACAGATACGCAGTATTTT. It specifies CASSELTDTQYF.